A single sample gave rise to the 27 T cell receptor beta chains below, sequenced in a study of Tregs in tolerant kidney transplant recipients. Some clones are missing from TCRdb's copy, which holds only in-frame ones; the method was immunoSEQ multiplex PCR. This table holds about 50,000 clones, approximately 89% found once. Related graft donors supplied nonmyeloablative bone marrow transplants, and mixed chimerism was transient. This material consisted of CD8+ T cells from blood (PBMCs), taken 12 months after the transplant. The receptors were gathered from a human patient who received a combined kidney and bone marrow transplant. Some of the T cells may derive from the graft donor.

The V call is TRBV9, the J call TRBJ2-1; 8 nucleotides match TRBD1. This CDR3 comprises 16 residues. Per germline, CDR1 SGDLS and CDR2 YYNGEE. The V gene end was trimmed by 4 bases and the J gene end by 4 bases; junction bases not matched to a gene: 10. Here the CDR3 DNA reads TGTGCCAGCAGCCACCCGGCAGGGGGCGCGTACAATGAGCAGTTCTTC. Translated, it gives CASSHPAGGAYNEQFF.

The chain carries TRBV23-1 and TRBJ1-2, with a weak D call TRBD1 (6 bases). TRBV23-1 is an ORF, with its function uncertain. There are 14 residues in the CDR3. Trimming removed 2 bases at V and 7 bases at J, with 14 bases between. The CDR3 protein is CASSQEQGRSGYTF. The CDR3 coding sequence is TGCGCCAGCAGTCAAGAACAGGGACGAAGTGGCTACACCTTC.

The chain joins TRBV11-1 to TRBJ2-1; D perhaps matches TRBD2 (6 bases). Trimming shortened V by 8 bases and J by 1 base, and 15 bases separated the two germline ends. The CDR3 length is 15 residues. The V gene's germline CDR1 is SGHAT and CDR2 FQDESV (reference sequence). The CDR3 loop is CASGQTGASYNEQFF. CDR3 coding DNA: TGTGCCAGCGGCCAAACGGGAGCGTCCTACAATGAGCAGTTCTTC.

This clone was observed a handful of times. In the same sample, other DNA sequences code for this CDR3. The chain employs TRBV5-1 and TRBJ2-7; D is undetermined. CDR1 is SGHRS and CDR2 is YFSETQ in the germline V gene. V dropped 4 bases and J dropped 1 base, with 9 bases sitting between them. This CDR3 is 13 amino acids long. The DNA of the CDR3 is TGCGCCAGCAGCAGTTCGGAGTCCTACGAGCAGTACTTC. Amino acids: CASSSSESYEQYF.

The chain employs TRBV7-3 and TRBJ2-2; D may be TRBD1 (6 bases). Germline V gene data show CDR1 as SGHTA and CDR2 as FQGTGA. This CDR3 region has 15 residues. The ends were cut back, 1 base at V and 4 bases at J, with 10 bases in the middle. Here the CDR3 reads CASSLKAGATGELFF. The CDR3 bases are TGTGCCAGCAGCTTAAAGGCAGGGGCCACCGGGGAGCTGTTTTTT.

This clone appeared once. The chain couples TRBV29-1 to TRBJ2-7; a possible D gene is TRBD1 (6 bases). Germline V CDR1 and CDR2: SQVTM, ANQGSEA. Between the trimmed V and J ends, which lost 3 bases and 0 bases, there was a span of 18 bases. This CDR3 region has 16 residues. The CDR3 DNA reads as TGCAGCGTTGAGGTGCCAGGGACAAGCCTCTCCTACGAGCAGTACTTC. It is translated as CSVEVPGTSLSYEQYF.

Only one count was recorded for this clone. The rearrangement joins TRBV6-5 to TRBJ2-6, with a possible D match to TRBD2 (5 bases). Looked up from germline, CDR1 is MNHEY and CDR2 is SVGAGI. The CDR3 has 15 amino acids. V lost 2 bases and J lost 3, with 8 bases in between. The CDR3 spells CASSYDGSGANVLTF. The CDR3 bases are TGTGCCAGCAGTTACGATGGGAGTGGGGCCAACGTCCTGACTTTC.

This chain joins TRBV7-9 and TRBJ1-6, with D possibly TRBD1 on 6 matching bases. Deletions cut 5 bases from V and 0 bases from J, with 17 bases between. The CDR3 is 18 amino acids. Germline values: CDR1 SEHNR, CDR2 FQNEAQ (reference sequence). CDR3 in amino acids: CASSPYGTRSSYNSPLHF. The CDR3 DNA reads TGTGCCAGCAGCCCCTACGGGACAAGGAGCTCCTATAATTCACCCCTCCACTTT.

V and J are TRBV11-3 and TRBJ2-2; the D is unclear. This CDR3 is built from 14 residues. CDR1 and CDR2 from the germline V gene are SGHNT and YENEEA. Between the trimmed V and J ends, which lost 4 bases and 1 base, there was a span of 7 bases. The CDR3 coding sequence is TGTGCCAGCAGCTCCTCAGGGAACACCGGGGAGCTGTTTTTT. Amino acids: CASSSSGNTGELFF.

This rearrangement joins TRBV5-1 to TRBJ1-1; a weak D match, TRBD1 (5 bases). The V gene lost 0 bases and the J gene lost 3 bases, with 12 bases spanning the gap. The CDR3 is 15 amino acids. Germline CDR1 reads SGHRS; CDR2 reads YFSETQ. The CDR3 region has the DNA TGCGCCAGCAGCTTGGTTGCGGGGGGGGACACTGAAGCTTTCTTT. Protein sequence: CASSLVAGGDTEAFF.

The chain is built from TRBV11-3 and TRBJ2-7, with 8 bases matching TRBD2. Losses at the gene ends were 5 bases for V and 5 bases for J; bases not matched to a gene: 5. The length of the CDR3 is 13 residues. Germline CDR1 reads SGHNT; CDR2 reads YENEEA. CDR3 sequence reads: CASSVFSGNEQYF. The CDR3 nucleotides read TGTGCCAGCAGCGTGTTTAGCGGGAACGAGCAGTACTTC.

CDR3 in DNA: TGTGCCAGCAGCTCCTTGAAAGGACAGGACCGGCACGAGCAGTACTTC. Encoded protein: CASSSLKGQDRHEQYF. The chain employs TRBV7-9 and TRBJ2-7; 7 bases are a match to TRBD1. V trimming: 4 bases; J trimming: 5 bases; junction bases outside the gene matches: 14. The CDR3 contains 16 residues. Germline V CDR1 and CDR2: SEHNR, FQNEAQ (reference sequence).

This clone was counted a few times. This chain links TRBV4-1 with TRBJ1-4, with 7 bases aligning to TRBD1. The germline V gene has CDR1 MGHRA and CDR2 YSYEKL. CDR3 length equals 16 residues. Trimming took 1 base from V and 4 from J; bases not matched to a gene: 6. The CDR3 loop is CASSQGQTGRNEKLFF. The CDR3 DNA follows: TGCGCCAGCAGCCAAGGCCAGACAGGGCGTAATGAAAAACTGTTTTTT.

The J gene is TRBJ1-5, the V gene TRBV4-1, with D unresolved. The ends were cut back, 4 bases at V and 4 bases at J, with 8 bases in the middle. There are 13 residues in the CDR3. The germline V gene encodes CDR1 MGHRA and CDR2 YSYEKL. The CDR3 DNA sequence: TGCGCCAGCAGCCCGGGTATTAATCAGCCCCAGCATTTT. Protein sequence: CASSPGINQPQHF.

There are a few counts of this clone. This chain links TRBV7-2 with TRBJ2-2; a possible D gene is TRBD1 (5 bases). The germline V gene encodes CDR1 SGHTA and CDR2 FQGNSA. CDR3 length equals 14 residues. V lost 5 bases, J lost 5 bases, and 12 bases lay in between. The CDR3 coding sequence is TGTGCCAGCAGCCCAATAGGGGTTACCGGGGAGCTGTTTTTT. This codes for CASSPIGVTGELFF.

This clone came up once. The chain joins TRBV7-3 to TRBJ2-1; 12 bases match TRBD2. There are 16 residues in the CDR3. J was trimmed by 8 bases and V by 5 bases; bases with no gene match: 10. Germline lookup yields CDR1 SGHTA and CDR2 FQGTGA. The CDR3 protein is CASSPSSGRAGDEQFF. The DNA for the CDR3 is TGTGCCAGCAGCCCGTCTAGCGGGAGGGCCGGTGATGAGCAGTTCTTC.

The J gene is TRBJ1-2, the V gene TRBV6-5; weak D call: TRBD1 (6 bases). This CDR3 spans 14 amino acids. Germline-derived CDR1 and CDR2 are MNHEY and SVGAGI. Trimming cost V 5 bases and J 3 bases, with 13 bases left between them. The CDR3 sequence: CASSPKTGHYGYTF. The CDR3 DNA follows: TGTGCCAGCAGTCCAAAGACAGGACACTATGGCTACACCTTC.

The chain recombines TRBV9 with TRBJ2-1; 8 positions match TRBD1. The CDR3 consists of 16 residues. Germline V lookup: CDR1 SGDLS, CDR2 YYNGEE. The trim removed 6 bases at V and 11 bases at J, leaving 19 bases unmatched. CDR3 in amino acids: CASKRRGTGRLPQQFF. CDR3 DNA: TGTGCCAGCAAGCGGAGGGGGACAGGTCGGCTACCGCAGCAGTTCTTC.

This clone appeared once. The gene calls are TRBV4-3 and TRBJ2-7; 8 bases fit TRBD1. The CDR3 runs 15 residues. CDR1 LGHNA and CDR2 YSLEER come from the germline V gene. The J segment lost 0 bases and the V segment lost 1 base, leaving 2 bases of the junction unmatched. CDR3 amino acids: CASSQGTGNSYEQYF. CDR3 sequence (DNA): TGCGCCAGCAGCCAAGGGACAGGGAACTCCTACGAGCAGTACTTC.

The DNA of the CDR3 is TGTGCCAGTAGTATAGATCTTCAGGGATCATATACCGAGGACACTGAAGCTTTCTTT. It specifies CASSIDLQGSYTEDTEAFF. The V and J genes are TRBV19 and TRBJ1-1, with a tentative D call TRBD1 (5 bases). The CDR3 loop spans 19 amino acids. Germline-derived CDR1 and CDR2 are LNHDA and SQIVND (reference sequence). V was pared by 0 bases and J by 3 bases, with 23 bases between.

The chain has TRBV7-9 and TRBJ2-7; D uncertain. Germline V lookup: CDR1 SEHNR, CDR2 FQNEAQ (reference sequence). CDR3 size: 13 residues. Trimming pared 0 bases from V and 4 bases from J, leaving 7 bases between. The CDR3 sequence is CASSLALPYEQYF. The CDR3, as DNA: TGTGCCAGCAGCTTAGCTCTACCTTACGAGCAGTACTTC.

The CDR3 here is CASSQIQGSNQPQHF. Written as DNA, the CDR3 is TGCGCCAGCAGCCAGATTCAGGGTAGCAATCAGCCCCAGCATTTT. The V call is TRBV4-3, the J call TRBJ1-5; D is possibly TRBD1 (5 bases). The CDR3 covers 15 residues. Germline CDR1 and CDR2: LGHNA and YSLEER. V shed 3 bases and J shed 0 bases, with 9 bases lying between them.

This chain links TRBV21-1 with TRBJ1-1; the DNA was not used to check the table's D call, TRBD1. TRBV21-1 is designated a pseudogene. The length of the CDR3 is 16 residues. For the CDR3, the DNA is TGTGCCAGCAGCAAAGAAAGGGGCGCGATGAACACTGAAGCTTTCTTT. Its protein product is CASSKERGAMNTEAFF.

The J gene is TRBJ2-1, the V gene TRBV6-5; 10 bases align to TRBD1. After removal of 6 bases from V and 6 bases from J, the junction contained 5 bases not matched to a gene. There are 14 residues in the CDR3. Germline-derived CDR1 and CDR2 are MNHEY and SVGAGI. The CDR3 sequence is CASSFGQGGNEQFF. Here the CDR3 DNA reads TGTGCCAGCAGCTTCGGACAGGGGGGCAATGAGCAGTTCTTC.

The rearrangement links TRBV5-1 to TRBJ1-1; D is uncertain. The V and J ends lost 4 bases and 7 bases respectively, with 14 bases between them. This CDR3 is built from 13 residues. The V gene's germline CDR1 is SGHRS and CDR2 YFSETQ. The CDR3: CASSSGRAGEAFF. For the CDR3, the DNA is TGCGCCAGCAGCAGCGGGAGGGCTGGTGAAGCTTTCTTT.

CDR3 sequence (DNA): TGTGCCAGCAGTTTACGAAAAGGGGGCCATGAGCAGTTCTTC. It yields the protein CASSLRKGGHEQFF. The genes are TRBV7-9 and TRBJ2-1; 7 nucleotides match TRBD1. This CDR3 has 14 residues. Losses at the gene ends were 6 bases for V and 8 bases for J; bases not matched to a gene: 10. Germline CDR1 is SEHNR and CDR2 is FQNEAQ (reference sequence).

This clone was observed a single time. Here the CDR3 DNA reads TGTGCCAGCAGTTTTGGCGGGTTGAACTCCTACAATGAGCAGTTCTTC. Its translation: CASSFGGLNSYNEQFF. V is TRBV28 and J is TRBJ2-1; D is possibly TRBD2 (5 bases). The V and J ends lost 3 bases and 0 bases respectively, with 12 bases between them. CDR1 is MDHEN and CDR2 is SYDVKM in the germline V gene. The CDR3 spans 16 residues.